This note documents a single TCR beta chain sequence. Its antigen is unidentified. The junction does not match germline at one end; this may be a read error. This record comes from a study of OX40 agonist ivuxolimab in advanced cancers. Findings of the study overall: Partial responders dosed at 0.1-3.0 mg/kg displayed clonal expansion ranking among the lowest.

Per germline, CDR1 SSHAT and CDR2 FNYEAQ (reference sequence). This CDR3 is 14 amino acids long. The data were produced by immunoSEQ multiplex PCR, yet TCRdb's version contains in-frame clones alone and is incomplete. The repertoire holds around 62,000 clones, with roughly nine tenths as singletons. Patients were excluded for autoimmune disease history or systemic immunosuppression. The receptor comes from an adult with an advanced solid tumor such as melanoma, head and neck, liver or kidney cancer. The chain recombines TRBV7-7 with TRBJ2-3, with D possibly being TRBD2 (6 bases). The sample here was CD4+ or CD8+ T cells sorted from blood, taken in a trial of the OX40 agonist ivuxolimab. CDR3 sequence reads: CASSPGGLTDTQYF. CDR3 bases: TGTGCTAGCAGCCCCGGAGGGTTGACAGATACGCAGTATTTT.